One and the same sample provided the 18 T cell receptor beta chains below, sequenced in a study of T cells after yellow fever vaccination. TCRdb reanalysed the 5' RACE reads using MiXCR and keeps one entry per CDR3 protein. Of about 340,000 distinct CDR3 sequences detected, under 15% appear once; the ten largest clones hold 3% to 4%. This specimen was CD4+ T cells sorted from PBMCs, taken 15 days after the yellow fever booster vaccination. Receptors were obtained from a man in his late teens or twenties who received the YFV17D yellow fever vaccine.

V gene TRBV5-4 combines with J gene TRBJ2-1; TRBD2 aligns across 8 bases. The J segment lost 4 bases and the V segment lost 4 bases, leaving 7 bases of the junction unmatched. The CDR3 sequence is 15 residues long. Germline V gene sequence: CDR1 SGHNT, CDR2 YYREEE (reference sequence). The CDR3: CASSPSGGEYNEQFF. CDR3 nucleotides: TGTGCCAGCAGCCCCTCCGGGGGGGAGTACAATGAGCAGTTCTTC.

The chain's CDR3 is CASSWGLAGAQGETQYF. The CDR3 DNA sequence: TGTGCCAGCAGCTGGGGACTAGCGGGGGCTCAGGGAGAGACCCAGTACTTC. The chain couples TRBV5-5 to TRBJ2-5; TRBD2 matches 14 bases. Germline CDR1 SGHKS, CDR2 YYEKEE (reference sequence). The CDR3 totals 17 residues. J gave up 4 bases and V 3 bases, and 8 bases lay outside the gene matches.

CDR3 coding DNA: TGCAGTGCTAGTGAGGGGGCGCCTAACTATGGCTACACCTTC. Translation gives CSASEGAPNYGYTF. J is TRBJ1-2 and V is TRBV20-1; TRBD1 aligns across 7 bases. The junction had 4 bases not matched to a gene; V was cut back by 3 bases and J by 0 bases. This CDR3 has 14 amino acids. The V gene's germline CDR1 is DFQATT and CDR2 SNEGSKA (reference sequence).

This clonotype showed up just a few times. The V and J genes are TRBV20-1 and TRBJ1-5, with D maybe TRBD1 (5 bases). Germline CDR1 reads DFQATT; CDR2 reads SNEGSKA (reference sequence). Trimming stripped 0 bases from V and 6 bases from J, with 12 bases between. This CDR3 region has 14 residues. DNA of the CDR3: TGCAGTGCTAGAGAAGTGCAGGGAGGTCAGCCCCAGCATTTT. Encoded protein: CSAREVQGGQPQHF.

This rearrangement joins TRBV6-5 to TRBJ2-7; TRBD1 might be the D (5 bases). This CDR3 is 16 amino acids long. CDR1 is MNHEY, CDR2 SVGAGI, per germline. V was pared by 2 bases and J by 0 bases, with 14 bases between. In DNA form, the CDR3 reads TGTGCCAGCAGTTACGATGGGTACAGGAGCTCCTACGAGCAGTACTTC. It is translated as CASSYDGYRSSYEQYF.

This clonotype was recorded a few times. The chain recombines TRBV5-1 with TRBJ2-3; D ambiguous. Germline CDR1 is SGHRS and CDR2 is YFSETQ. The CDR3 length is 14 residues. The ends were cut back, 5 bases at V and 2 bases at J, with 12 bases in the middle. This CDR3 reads CASSSQTATDTQYF. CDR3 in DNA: TGCGCCAGCAGTAGCCAAACTGCCACAGATACGCAGTATTTT.

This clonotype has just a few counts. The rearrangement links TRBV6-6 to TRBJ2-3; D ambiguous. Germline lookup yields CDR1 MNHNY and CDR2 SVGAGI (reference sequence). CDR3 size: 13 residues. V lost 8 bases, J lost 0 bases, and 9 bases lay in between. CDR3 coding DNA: TGTGCCAGCGAACTACCTAGCACAGATACGCAGTATTTT. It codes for CASELPSTDTQYF.

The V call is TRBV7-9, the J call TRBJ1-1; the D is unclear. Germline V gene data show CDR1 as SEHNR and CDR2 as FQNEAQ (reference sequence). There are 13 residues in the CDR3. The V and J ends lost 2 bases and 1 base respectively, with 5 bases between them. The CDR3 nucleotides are TGTGCCAGCAGCTTAATGTCGAACACTGAAGCTTTCTTT. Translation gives CASSLMSNTEAFF.

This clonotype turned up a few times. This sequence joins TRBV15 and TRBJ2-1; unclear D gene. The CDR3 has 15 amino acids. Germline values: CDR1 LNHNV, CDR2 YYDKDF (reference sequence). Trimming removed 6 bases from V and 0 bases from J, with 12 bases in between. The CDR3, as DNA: TGTGCCACCAGGCGACTTTTGAGCTCCTACAATGAGCAGTTCTTC. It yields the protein CATRRLLSSYNEQFF.

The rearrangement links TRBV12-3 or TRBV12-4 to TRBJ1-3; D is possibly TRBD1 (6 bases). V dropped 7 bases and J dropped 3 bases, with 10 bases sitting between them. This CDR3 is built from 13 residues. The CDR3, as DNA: TGTGCCAGCAAACAGGGAGATGGAAACACCATATATTTT. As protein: CASKQGDGNTIYF.

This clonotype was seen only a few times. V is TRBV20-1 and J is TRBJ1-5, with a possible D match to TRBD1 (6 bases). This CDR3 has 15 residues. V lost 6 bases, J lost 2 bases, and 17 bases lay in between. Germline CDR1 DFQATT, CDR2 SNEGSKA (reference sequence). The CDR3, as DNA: TGCAGTGCAAGCCCTCAGGGGCTAGGCAATCAGCCCCAGCATTTT. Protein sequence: CSASPQGLGNQPQHF.

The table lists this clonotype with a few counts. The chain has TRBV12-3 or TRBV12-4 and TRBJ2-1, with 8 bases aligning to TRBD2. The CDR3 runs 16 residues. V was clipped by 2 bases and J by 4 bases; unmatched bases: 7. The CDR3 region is CASSLPGSGGYNEQFF. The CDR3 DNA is TGTGCCAGCAGTTTACCCGGGAGCGGGGGTTACAATGAGCAGTTCTTC.

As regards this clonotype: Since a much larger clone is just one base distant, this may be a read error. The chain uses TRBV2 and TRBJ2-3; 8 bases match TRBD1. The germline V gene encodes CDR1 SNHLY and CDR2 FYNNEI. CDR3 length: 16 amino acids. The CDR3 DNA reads TGTGCCAGCAGTAACTCACAGGGGGGCGGGACAGATACGCAGTGTTTT. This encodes CASSNSQGGGTDTQCF.

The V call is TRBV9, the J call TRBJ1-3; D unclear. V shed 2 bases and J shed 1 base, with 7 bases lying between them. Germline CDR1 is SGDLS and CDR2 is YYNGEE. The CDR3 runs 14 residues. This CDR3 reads CASSVSRSGNTIYF. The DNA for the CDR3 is TGTGCCAGCAGCGTTTCCCGATCTGGAAACACCATATATTTT.

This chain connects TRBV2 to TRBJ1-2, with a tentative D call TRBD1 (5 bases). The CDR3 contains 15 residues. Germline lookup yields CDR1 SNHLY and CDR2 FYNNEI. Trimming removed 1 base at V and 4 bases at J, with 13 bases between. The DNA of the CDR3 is TGTGCCAGCAGTGAAGACCCACGGGACCTCTATGGCTACACCTTC. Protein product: CASSEDPRDLYGYTF.

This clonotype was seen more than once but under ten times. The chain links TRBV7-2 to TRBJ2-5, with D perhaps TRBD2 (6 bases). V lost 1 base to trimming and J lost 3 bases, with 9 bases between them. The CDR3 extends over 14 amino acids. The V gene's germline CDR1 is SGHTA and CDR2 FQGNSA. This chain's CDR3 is CASSLEWGEETQYF. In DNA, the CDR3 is TGTGCCAGCAGCTTAGAGTGGGGGGAAGAGACCCAGTACTTC.

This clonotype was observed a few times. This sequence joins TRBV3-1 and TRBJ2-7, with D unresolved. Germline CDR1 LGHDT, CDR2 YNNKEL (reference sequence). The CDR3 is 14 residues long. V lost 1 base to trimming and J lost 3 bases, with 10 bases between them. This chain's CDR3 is CASSQGHGGYEQYF. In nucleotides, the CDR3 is TGTGCCAGCAGCCAAGGACATGGTGGCTACGAGCAGTACTTC.

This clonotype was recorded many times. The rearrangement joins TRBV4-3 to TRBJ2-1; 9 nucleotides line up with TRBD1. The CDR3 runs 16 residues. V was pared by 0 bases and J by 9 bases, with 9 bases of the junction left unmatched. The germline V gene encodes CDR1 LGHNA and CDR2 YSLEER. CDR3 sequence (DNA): TGCGCCAGCAGCCAAGATCCAGGACAGGGGTGGTTTGAGCAGTTCTTC. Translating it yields CASSQDPGQGWFEQFF.